The sequence of this T cell receptor beta chain was determined in a study of blood T cell repertoires in COVID-19. As for the study in general: The samples span acute and convalescent COVID-19 from the United States, Italy and Spain.

The CDR3 extends over 15 amino acids. V dropped 1 base and J dropped 5; count of bases not matched to a gene: 5. Germline V gene lookup returns CDR1 KGHSH and CDR2 LQKENI. As handled by the study authors: Amplification with reference gene primers provided the estimates of nucleated cell counts. The assay was immunoSEQ multiplex PCR, and TCRdb's table has in-frame clones only and misses some. D and trimming were read from the DNA, whereas the V and J calls and clone size are those reported in that table. The sample includes 70,000 to 80,000 clones, about 85% of them seen just once. The chain couples TRBV18 to TRBJ2-5; 9 nucleotides agree with TRBD1. Material for sequencing was peripheral blood. The TCR originated in a woman aged 80 or older with active or convalescent COVID-19. The CDR3 region is CASSPQRQGEETQYF. The CDR3 nucleotides read TGTGCCAGCTCACCACAGCGACAGGGGGAGGAGACCCAGTACTTC. Complete variable domain (other parts from reference TRBV18 and TRBJ2-5): NAGVMQNPRHLVRRRGQEARLRCSPMKGHSHVYWYRQLPEEGLKFMVYLQKENIIDESGMPKERFSAEFPKEGPSILRIQQVVRGDSAAYFCASSPQRQGEETQYFGPGTRLLVL.